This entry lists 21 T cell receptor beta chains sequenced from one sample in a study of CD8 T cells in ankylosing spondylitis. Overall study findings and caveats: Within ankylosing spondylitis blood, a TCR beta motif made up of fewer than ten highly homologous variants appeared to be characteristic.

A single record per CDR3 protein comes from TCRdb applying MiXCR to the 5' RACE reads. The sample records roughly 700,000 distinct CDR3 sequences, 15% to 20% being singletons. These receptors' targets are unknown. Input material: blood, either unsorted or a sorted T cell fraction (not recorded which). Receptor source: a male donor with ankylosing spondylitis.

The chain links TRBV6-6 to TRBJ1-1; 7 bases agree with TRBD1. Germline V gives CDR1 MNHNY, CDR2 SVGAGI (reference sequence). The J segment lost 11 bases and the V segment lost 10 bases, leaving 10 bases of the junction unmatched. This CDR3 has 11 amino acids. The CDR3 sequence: CAIGTVETAFF. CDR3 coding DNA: TGTGCCATTGGGACAGTCGAAACGGCTTTCTTT.

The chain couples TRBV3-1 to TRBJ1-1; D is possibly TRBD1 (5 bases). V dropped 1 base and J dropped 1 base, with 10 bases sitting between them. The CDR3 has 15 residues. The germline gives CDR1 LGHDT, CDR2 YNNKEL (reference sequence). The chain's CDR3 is CASSQGGLGNTEAFF. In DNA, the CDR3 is TGTGCCAGCAGCCAAGGGGGGTTGGGGAACACTGAAGCTTTCTTT.

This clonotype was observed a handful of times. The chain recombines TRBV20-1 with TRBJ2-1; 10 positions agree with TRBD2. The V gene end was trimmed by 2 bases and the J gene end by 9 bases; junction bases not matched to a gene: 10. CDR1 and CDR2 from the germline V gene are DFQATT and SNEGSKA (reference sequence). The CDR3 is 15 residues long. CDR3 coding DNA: TGCAGTGCTAGACTACTAGCGGGGCCTACACCTGAGCAGTTCTTC. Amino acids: CSARLLAGPTPEQFF.

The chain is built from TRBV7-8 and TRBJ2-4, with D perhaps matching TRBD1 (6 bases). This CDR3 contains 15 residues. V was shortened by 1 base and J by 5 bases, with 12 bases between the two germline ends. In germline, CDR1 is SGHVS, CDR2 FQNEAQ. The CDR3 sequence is CASSLDRVDENIQYF. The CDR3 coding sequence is TGTGCCAGCAGCTTAGACAGGGTAGACGAAAACATTCAGTACTTC.

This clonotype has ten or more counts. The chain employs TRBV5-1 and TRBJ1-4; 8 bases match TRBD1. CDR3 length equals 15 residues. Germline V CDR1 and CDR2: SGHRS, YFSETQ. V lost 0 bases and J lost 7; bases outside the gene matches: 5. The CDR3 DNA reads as TGCGCCAGCAGCTTGGTTTGGACAGGGACTGAAAAACTGTTTTTT. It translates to CASSLVWTGTEKLFF.

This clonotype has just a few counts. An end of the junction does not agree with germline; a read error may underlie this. The CDR3 reads CASNQDRGDTQYF. DNA for the CDR3: TGCGCCAGCAACCAAGATCGTGGAGATACGCAGTATTTT. The chain combines TRBV4-1 with TRBJ2-3; D remains unclear. The CDR3 covers 13 residues. In germline, CDR1 is MGHRA, CDR2 YSYEKL.

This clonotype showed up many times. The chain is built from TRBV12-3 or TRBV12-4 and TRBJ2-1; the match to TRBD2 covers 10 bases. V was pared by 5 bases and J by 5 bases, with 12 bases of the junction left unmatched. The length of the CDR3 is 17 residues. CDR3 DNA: TGTGCCAGCAGTCCCTCAAACCTAGCGGGGGTAAACAATGAGCAGTTCTTC. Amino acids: CASSPSNLAGVNNEQFF.

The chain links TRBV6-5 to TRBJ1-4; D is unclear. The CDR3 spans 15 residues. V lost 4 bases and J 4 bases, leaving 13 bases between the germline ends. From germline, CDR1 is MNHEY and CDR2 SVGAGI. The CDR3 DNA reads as TGTGCCAGCAGTTTGGACGGCCGAGATAATGAAAAACTGTTTTTT. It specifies CASSLDGRDNEKLFF.

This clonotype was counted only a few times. This CDR3 reads CASSSQILSTGETEAFF. The CDR3 coding sequence is TGTGCCAGCAGCTCCCAAATTCTCTCAACAGGGGAGACTGAAGCTTTCTTT. This chain connects TRBV7-3 to TRBJ1-1; 7 positions match TRBD1. In germline, CDR1 is SGHTA, CDR2 FQGTGA. V was pared by 4 bases and J by 5 bases, with 16 bases of the junction left unmatched. This CDR3 has 17 residues.

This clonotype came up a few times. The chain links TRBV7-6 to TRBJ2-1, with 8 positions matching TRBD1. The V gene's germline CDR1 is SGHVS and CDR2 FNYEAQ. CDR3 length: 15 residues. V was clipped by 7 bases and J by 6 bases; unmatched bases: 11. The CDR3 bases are TGTGCCAGCACCTCCGGACAGGGTTTTCTCAATGAGCAGTTCTTC. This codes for CASTSGQGFLNEQFF. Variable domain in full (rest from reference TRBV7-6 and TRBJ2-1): GAGVSQSPRYKVTKRGQDVALRCDPISGHVSLYWYRQALGQGPEFLTYFNYEAQQDKSGLPNDRFSAERPEGSISTLTIQRTEQRDSAMYRCASTSGQGFLNEQFFGPGTRLTVL.

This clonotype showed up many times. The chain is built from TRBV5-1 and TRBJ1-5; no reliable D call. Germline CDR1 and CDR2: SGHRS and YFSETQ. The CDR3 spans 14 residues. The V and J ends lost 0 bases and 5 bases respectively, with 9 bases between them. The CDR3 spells CASSLGAGDQPQHF. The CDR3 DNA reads TGCGCCAGCAGCTTGGGGGCAGGTGATCAGCCCCAGCATTTT.

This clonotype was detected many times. The CDR3 DNA reads as TGTGCCAGCAGCGGCGGGGGGGCCTCCTACAATGAGCAGTTCTTC. This translates into CASSGGGASYNEQFF. V gene TRBV3-1 combines with J gene TRBJ2-1; 9 bases match TRBD2. V gave up 5 bases and J gave up 0 bases; unmatched junction bases: 2. Germline assignment: CDR1 LGHDT and CDR2 YNNKEL (reference sequence). The CDR3 loop spans 15 amino acids.

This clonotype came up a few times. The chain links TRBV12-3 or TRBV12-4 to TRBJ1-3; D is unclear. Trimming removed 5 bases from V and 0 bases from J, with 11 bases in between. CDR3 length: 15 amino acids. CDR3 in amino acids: CASSPRTRSGNTIYF. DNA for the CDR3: TGTGCCAGCAGTCCACGGACTCGCTCTGGAAACACCATATATTTT.

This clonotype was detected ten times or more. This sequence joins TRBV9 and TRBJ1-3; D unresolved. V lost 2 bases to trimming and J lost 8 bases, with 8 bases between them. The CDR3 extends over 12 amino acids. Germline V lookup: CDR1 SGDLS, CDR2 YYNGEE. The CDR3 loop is CASSVRGDTIYF. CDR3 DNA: TGTGCCAGCAGCGTTCGCGGAGACACCATATATTTT.

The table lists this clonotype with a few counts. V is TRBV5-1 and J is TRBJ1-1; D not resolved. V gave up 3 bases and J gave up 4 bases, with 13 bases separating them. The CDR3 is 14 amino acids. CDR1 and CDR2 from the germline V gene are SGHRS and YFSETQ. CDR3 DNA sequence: TGCGCCAGCAGCTCAAGGCAGCCCGGCACTGAAGCTTTCTTT. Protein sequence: CASSSRQPGTEAFF.

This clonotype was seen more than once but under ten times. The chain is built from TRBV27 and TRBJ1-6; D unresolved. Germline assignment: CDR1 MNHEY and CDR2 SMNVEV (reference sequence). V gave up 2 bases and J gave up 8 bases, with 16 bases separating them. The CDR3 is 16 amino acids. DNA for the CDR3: TGTGCCAGCAGTTTAATACCGCTTGTGGAATATTCACCCCTCCACTTT. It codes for CASSLIPLVEYSPLHF.

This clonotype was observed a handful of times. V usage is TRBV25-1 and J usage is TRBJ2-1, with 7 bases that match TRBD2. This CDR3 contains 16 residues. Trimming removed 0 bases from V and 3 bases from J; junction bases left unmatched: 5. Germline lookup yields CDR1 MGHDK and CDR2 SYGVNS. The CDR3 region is CASSEYASGDYNEQFF. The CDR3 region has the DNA TGTGCCAGCAGTGAATATGCTAGCGGAGACTACAATGAGCAGTTCTTC.

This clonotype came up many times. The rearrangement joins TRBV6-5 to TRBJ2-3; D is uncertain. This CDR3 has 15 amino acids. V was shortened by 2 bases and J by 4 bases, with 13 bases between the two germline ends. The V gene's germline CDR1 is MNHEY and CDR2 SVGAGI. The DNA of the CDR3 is TGTGCCAGCAGTTACGTCCCGCTGGCCTCAGATACGCAGTATTTT. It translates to CASSYVPLASDTQYF.

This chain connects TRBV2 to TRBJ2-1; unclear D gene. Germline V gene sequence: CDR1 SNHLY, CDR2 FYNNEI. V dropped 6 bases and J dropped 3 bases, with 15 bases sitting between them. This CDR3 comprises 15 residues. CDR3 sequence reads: CASSDIAMGYNEQFF. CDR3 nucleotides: TGTGCCAGCAGCGATATAGCTATGGGCTACAATGAGCAGTTCTTC.

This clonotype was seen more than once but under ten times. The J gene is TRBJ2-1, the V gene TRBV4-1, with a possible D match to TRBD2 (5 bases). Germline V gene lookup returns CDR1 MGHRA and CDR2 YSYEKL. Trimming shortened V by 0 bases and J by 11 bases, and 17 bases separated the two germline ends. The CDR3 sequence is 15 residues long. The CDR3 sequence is CASSQDRGPEVKQFF. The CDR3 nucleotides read TGCGCCAGCAGCCAAGATCGTGGCCCGGAGGTTAAGCAGTTCTTC.

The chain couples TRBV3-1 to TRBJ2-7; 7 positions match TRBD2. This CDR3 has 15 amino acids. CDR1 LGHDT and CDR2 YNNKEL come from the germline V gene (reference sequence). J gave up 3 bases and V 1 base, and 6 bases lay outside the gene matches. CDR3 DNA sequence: TGTGCCAGCAGCCAAGTTCTGGGGAGGGGCTACGAGCAGTACTTC. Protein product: CASSQVLGRGYEQYF.